This T cell receptor beta chain was captured in a study of cytomegalovirus exposure and HLA in healthy donors. With respect to this clone: Its cognate antigen is unknown.

Regarding the study as a whole: TCR beta chains numbering some 160 were designated cytomegalovirus-associated.

The V and J ends lost 5 bases and 8 bases respectively, with 15 bases between them. Per the germline V gene, CDR1 is SEHNR and CDR2 is FQNEAQ (reference sequence). This CDR3 contains 13 residues. Repertoires were generated with immunoSEQ multiplex PCR, while TCRdb's copy carries only in-frame clones and drops some. Counted here are around 130,000 clones, 89% occurring once; the ten biggest clones make up about 3%. The sequencing input was PBMCs. This clonotype was sampled from a man in his thirties or forties in good health and CMV-seronegative. This chain links TRBV7-9 with TRBJ1-1; maybe TRBD1 (6 bases). CDR3: CASSLNRDAEAFF. CDR3 DNA: TGTGCCAGCAGCCTAAACAGGGATGCAGAAGCTTTCTTT.